Each of the 29 T cell receptor beta chains below was sequenced from the same sample in a study of regulatory T cells in long-lasting Graves disease. In building TCR beta libraries, iRepertoire HTBI primers were used together with Arm-PCR of CDR3 regions. TCRdb redid the calling of the multiplex PCR reads with MiXCR, one entry per CDR3 protein. Among around 320,000 distinct CDR3 sequences listed, 15% to 20% were seen once. Time point given: newly diagnosed GD, antithyroid drugs for less than 3 months. Generation of the TCR library employed RNA extracted from PBMCs. These data also featured in a second study, about T cells in Graves' hyperthyroidism and ophthalmopathy.

Source: peripheral blood mononuclear cells (PBMCs), taken at new diagnosis, from a patient treated with antithyroid drugs. These receptors originate from a man aged 35-49 years with Graves disease.

In this sample, this clonotype turned up many times. This chain links TRBV4-3 with TRBJ1-1; D not resolved. Deletions cut 0 bases from V and 1 base from J, with 21 bases between. This CDR3 has 19 residues. Germline V gene lookup returns CDR1 LGHNA and CDR2 YSLEER. DNA for the CDR3: TGCGCCAGCAGCCAAGATGGCCCCGGGCCGCGTAGCGGGAACACTGAAGCTTTCTTT. Its translation: CASSQDGPGPRSGNTEAFF.

The V call is TRBV7-3, the J call TRBJ1-1; the D is unclear. Germline V gives CDR1 SGHTA, CDR2 FQGTGA. This CDR3 region has 13 residues. V was clipped by 5 bases and J by 6 bases, with 13 bases between them. CDR3 DNA: TGTGCCAGCAGCGCCGCGACGGGTTCTGAAGCTTTCTTT. Encoded protein: CASSAATGSEAFF.

As regards this clonotype: The likely explanation is a read error, given a far larger clone one base away. The chain couples TRBV7-2 to TRBJ2-3; D is unresolved. Gene TRBJ2-7 matches the end of the DNA better, so the J call may be wrong. Germline V gene data show CDR1 as SGHTA and CDR2 as FQGNSA. This CDR3 comprises 13 residues. The CDR3 loop is CASSLAIGYEQYF. CDR3 nucleotide sequence: TGTGCCAGCAGCTTAGCGATCGGCTACGAGCAGTACTTC.

The chain uses TRBV5-1 and TRBJ2-2; 12 bases agree with TRBD1. Germline V gene data show CDR1 as SGHRS and CDR2 as YFSETQ. The CDR3 loop spans 17 amino acids. Trimming at V came to 0 bases and at J to 3 bases, leaving 3 bases not matched to a gene. CDR3 region: CASSLGDRGLYTGELFF. DNA of the CDR3: TGCGCCAGCAGCTTGGGGGACAGGGGGCTATACACCGGGGAGCTGTTTTTT.

A word on this clonotype: Being one base from a much bigger clone, this may be a read error. V and J are TRBV6-2 or TRBV6-3 and TRBJ2-2, with D tentatively TRBD2 (6 bases). This CDR3 has 14 amino acids. Germline loops: CDR1 MNHEY, CDR2 SVGEGT. CDR3 coding DNA: TGTGCCAGCAGCCAAGGGCGCGTCACCGGGGGGCTGTTTTTT. Translating it yields CASSQGRVTGGLFF.

V usage is TRBV30 and J usage is TRBJ2-3, with 13 bases aligning to TRBD2. With 3 bases clipped from V and 4 bases from J, the junction kept 4 bases outside the gene matches. The CDR3 sequence is 15 residues long. CDR1 GTSNPN and CDR2 SVGIG come from the germline V gene (reference sequence). Here the CDR3 reads CAWRALAGGPDTQYF. The CDR3 DNA reads TGTGCCTGGAGAGCACTAGCGGGGGGGCCAGATACGCAGTATTTT. Full variable domain (missing parts from reference TRBV30 and TRBJ2-3): SQTIHQWPATLVQPVGSPLSLECTVEGTSNPNLYWYRQAAGRGLQLLFYSVGIGQISSEVPQNLSASRPQDRQFILSSKKLLLSDSGFYLCAWRALAGGPDTQYFGPGTRLTVL.

This clonotype was seen a handful of times. The V gene is TRBV24-1, the J gene TRBJ2-7; 7 nucleotides line up with TRBD1. Germline V gene lookup returns CDR1 KGHDR and CDR2 SFDVKD. The CDR3 consists of 13 residues. J lost 9 bases, V lost 3 bases, and 7 bases had no gene match. This chain's CDR3 is CATSDHLQGRQYF. In nucleotides, the CDR3 is TGTGCCACCAGTGATCACCTACAGGGGAGGCAGTACTTC.

This clonotype has at least ten counts. The V and J genes are TRBV7-2 and TRBJ2-7; 7 bases align to TRBD2. This CDR3 is 17 amino acids long. The V segment lost 5 bases and the J segment 5 bases; nucleotides outside the gene matches: 18. Per the germline V gene, CDR1 is SGHTA and CDR2 is FQGNSA. The chain's CDR3 is CASSPRGRRLGLNEQYF. DNA of the CDR3: TGTGCCAGCAGCCCTAGAGGTAGGCGGTTGGGACTAAACGAGCAGTACTTC.

This clonotype was counted at least ten times. This rearrangement joins TRBV20-1 to TRBJ2-3, with D possibly being TRBD1 or TRBD2 (5 bases each). The CDR3 is 16 amino acids. Germline CDR1 and CDR2: DFQATT and SNEGSKA (reference sequence). Trimming shortened V by 3 bases and J by 2 bases, and 18 bases separated the two germline ends. CDR3 in DNA: TGCAGTGCTAGGTCCCCTCCGGGACGGATCACAGATACGCAGTATTTT. It yields the protein CSARSPPGRITDTQYF.

This clonotype was observed at least ten times. This chain uses TRBV2 with TRBJ2-3, with 7 bases fitting TRBD1. The CDR3 runs to 14 residues. CDR1 is SNHLY, CDR2 FYNNEI, per germline. V lost 8 bases to trimming and J lost 7 bases; unmatched junction nucleotides: 12. CDR3 sequence reads: CASGRGTGDHTQYF. Here the CDR3 DNA reads TGTGCCAGCGGCCGTGGAACAGGGGACCATACGCAGTATTTT.

This clonotype was detected only a few times. The rearrangement uses TRBV24-1 and TRBJ2-4; TRBD1 or TRBD2 may be the D gene (5 bases each). The CDR3 has 11 residues. Trimming stripped 4 bases from V and 13 bases from J, with 10 bases between. CDR1 and CDR2 from the germline V gene are KGHDR and SFDVKD. The CDR3: CATSDGTAQYF. Here the CDR3 DNA reads TGTGCCACCAGTGACGGGACCGCCCAGTACTTC.

As for this clonotype: With a far larger clone one base away, a read error is the likely cause. This chain uses TRBV11-1 with TRBJ2-3; no reliable D call. Trimming cost V 3 bases and J 8 bases, with 18 bases left between them. The germline CDR1 and CDR2 sequences are SGHAT and FQDESV (reference sequence). CDR3 size: 15 residues. The CDR3 nucleotides read TGTGCCAGCAGCTTTGCGCTAATAGGTCCCGGTACGCAGTATTTT. Protein product: CASSFALIGPGTQYF.

Ten or more counts support this clonotype. The chain employs TRBV5-1 and TRBJ2-1, with 7 bases identical to TRBD1. The trim removed 4 bases at V and 7 bases at J, leaving 5 bases unmatched. The CDR3 runs 13 residues. The germline V gene has CDR1 SGHRS and CDR2 YFSETQ. The CDR3 protein is CASSLTGWNEQFF. For the CDR3, the DNA is TGCGCCAGCAGCCTGACAGGGTGGAATGAGCAGTTCTTC.

This clonotype was detected a few times. This chain joins TRBV4-1 and TRBJ2-5; 7 positions agree with TRBD2. Germline CDR1 reads MGHRA; CDR2 reads YSYEKL. The CDR3 contains 15 residues. With 4 bases clipped from V and 5 bases from J, the junction kept 10 bases outside the gene matches. In DNA, the CDR3 is TGCGCCAGCAGCCTTCCGGGGGAGGGTGCGGAGACCCAGTACTTC. Translating it yields CASSLPGEGAETQYF.

Many counts were recorded for this clonotype. The chain recombines TRBV28 with TRBJ2-7; TRBD1 agrees at 8 bases. There are 15 residues in the CDR3. The germline CDR1 and CDR2 sequences are MDHEN and SYDVKM. V was pared by 4 bases and J by 3 bases, with 8 bases of the junction left unmatched. The CDR3 is CASSSTTGENYEQYF. DNA for the CDR3: TGTGCCAGCAGTTCGACGACAGGGGAGAACTACGAGCAGTACTTC. Variable domain in full (rest from reference TRBV28 and TRBJ2-7): DVKVTQSSRYLVKRTGEKVFLECVQDMDHENMFWYRQDPGLGLRLIYFSYDVKMKEKGDIPEGYSVSREKKERFSLILESASTNQTSMYLCASSSTTGENYEQYFGPGTRLTVT.

This clonotype was seen only a few times. The chain recombines TRBV19 with TRBJ2-2, with TRBD1 matching 10 bases. Trimming removed 0 bases from V and 5 bases from J; junction bases left unmatched: 3. This CDR3 has 16 residues. Per the germline V gene, CDR1 is LNHDA and CDR2 is SQIVND (reference sequence). CDR3 loop: CASSIEGTGATGELFF. In DNA form, the CDR3 reads TGTGCCAGTAGTATAGAGGGGACAGGGGCTACCGGGGAGCTGTTTTTT.

CDR3 bases: TGTGCCAGCAGCTTATCCCCCCAGGCCTCCTACAATGAGCAGTTCTTC. It encodes CASSLSPQASYNEQFF. This rearrangement joins TRBV7-3 to TRBJ2-1; D is unclear. V gave up 2 bases and J gave up 0 bases, with 11 bases separating them. The CDR3 loop spans 16 amino acids. Germline CDR1 and CDR2: SGHTA and FQGTGA.

This clonotype has at least ten counts. V is TRBV12-3 or TRBV12-4 and J is TRBJ2-3, with D maybe TRBD2 (6 bases). The germline V and J ends were trimmed by 0 bases and 6 bases, with 13 bases remaining between them. CDR3 length: 15 amino acids. The CDR3 bases are TGTGCCAGCAGTTTAGCGGGGGGACTGTCGGATACGCAGTATTTT. Translation: CASSLAGGLSDTQYF.

In this sample, this clonotype turned up many times. The V and J genes are TRBV5-5 and TRBJ2-7; the D is unclear. CDR1 and CDR2 from the germline V gene are SGHKS and YYEKEE (reference sequence). V was pared by 0 bases and J by 2 bases, with 9 bases between. CDR3 length equals 14 residues. This chain's CDR3 is CASSLAVGPYEQYF. In DNA form, the CDR3 reads TGTGCCAGCAGCTTGGCCGTGGGCCCCTACGAGCAGTACTTC.

This clonotype was observed many times. The chain couples TRBV5-6 to TRBJ2-3; weak D call: TRBD2 (5 bases). The CDR3 is 14 residues long. The V gene's germline CDR1 is SGHDT and CDR2 YYEEEE. Deletions cut 2 bases from V and 2 bases from J, with 9 bases between. The CDR3 region is CASSLRRFTDTQYF. The DNA of the CDR3 is TGTGCCAGCAGCTTAAGGAGGTTCACAGATACGCAGTATTTT.

V usage is TRBV28 and J usage is TRBJ2-6, with TRBD1 matching 8 bases. CDR1 and CDR2 from the germline V gene are MDHEN and SYDVKM. The CDR3 is 17 amino acids. J lost 2 bases, V lost 5 bases, and 8 bases had no gene match. CDR3 bases: TGTGCCAGCAGTCCGCCGGGACAGGCAACTGGGGCCAACGTCCTGACTTTC. Translated, it gives CASSPPGQATGANVLTF.

This clonotype came up many times. V and J are TRBV2 and TRBJ1-6; perhaps TRBD1 as D (6 bases). The CDR3 is made up of 12 amino acids. CDR1 and CDR2 from the germline V gene are SNHLY and FYNNEI. V was pared by 6 bases and J by 10 bases, with 10 bases between. Here the CDR3 reads CASSDRWSPLHF. For the CDR3, the DNA is TGTGCCAGCAGCGACAGGTGGTCACCCCTCCACTTT.

This clonotype has at least ten counts. The CDR3 bases are TGCAGTGCTAGTAGCCGGAACAATCAGCCCCAGCATTTT. Protein: CSASSRNNQPQHF. This chain uses TRBV20-1 with TRBJ1-5; D remains unclear. The length of the CDR3 is 13 residues. With 3 bases removed from V and 3 bases from J, the gap between germline ends came to 9 bases. Per the germline V gene, CDR1 is DFQATT and CDR2 is SNEGSKA (reference sequence).

The sample holds many counts of this clonotype. This chain connects TRBV6-1 to TRBJ1-6; D is unclear. CDR3 length equals 14 residues. Germline V gene lookup returns CDR1 MNHNS and CDR2 SASEGT. V was pared by 6 bases and J by 4 bases, with 10 bases between. CDR3 bases: TGTGCCAGCAGCGCCGGACCTTATAATTCACCCCTCCACTTT. It translates to CASSAGPYNSPLHF.

The V and J genes are TRBV10-3 and TRBJ2-7; D ambiguous. V was cut by 2 bases and J by 6 bases, with 8 bases left in between. This CDR3 contains 12 residues. Germline CDR1 and CDR2: ENHRY and SYGVKD. CDR3 residues: CAISETDREQYF. Here the CDR3 DNA reads TGTGCCATCAGTGAGACCGACCGCGAGCAGTACTTC.

This clonotype was seen only a few times. Sequence at one end of the junction differs from germline and may be a read error. This chain uses TRBV20-1 with TRBJ2-7; 11 nucleotides match TRBD2. The CDR3 consists of 13 residues. Germline V CDR1 and CDR2: DFQATT, SNEGSKA (reference sequence). CDR3 amino acids: CSASTSGVYEQCF. The CDR3 DNA reads as TGCAGTGCCTCGACTAGCGGGGTATACGAGCAGTGCTTC.

In the case of this clonotype: A far bigger clonotype differs at one base, so this is likely a read error. V and J are TRBV7-2 and TRBJ2-3; D unresolved. This CDR3 spans 12 amino acids. Germline lookup yields CDR1 SGHTA and CDR2 FQGNSA. This CDR3 is CASSLTQETRYF. CDR3 DNA: TGTGCCAGCAGCTTAACCCAAGAGACCCGGTACTTC.

At least ten counts were recorded for this clonotype. The rearrangement links TRBV9 to TRBJ2-7; 8 nucleotides line up with TRBD1. The CDR3 covers 15 residues. J lost 5 bases, V lost 4 bases, and 11 bases had no gene match. Germline CDR1 and CDR2: SGDLS and YYNGEE. The CDR3 region has the DNA TGTGCCAGCAGCACCGGGACAGGAGGACCTAACGAGCAGTACTTC. Amino acids: CASSTGTGGPNEQYF. Filled out from reference TRBV9 and TRBJ2-7, the complete variable domain reads DSGVTQTPKHLITATGQRVTLRCSPRSGDLSVYWYQQSLDQGLQFLIQYYNGEERAKGNILERFSAQQFPDLHSELNLSSLELGDSALYFCASSTGTGGPNEQYFGPGTRLTVT.

This clonotype has a count of ten or more. The V call is TRBV11-2, the J call TRBJ2-3; 9 bases match TRBD1. The CDR3 sequence is 14 residues long. CDR1 SGHAT and CDR2 FQNNGV come from the germline V gene. With 2 bases clipped from V and 11 bases from J, the junction kept 8 bases outside the gene matches. The DNA for the CDR3 is TGTGCCAGCAGCTTACAGTTTTCGGGACAGGGGCAGTATTTT. Its translation: CASSLQFSGQGQYF.